This T cell receptor (beta chain) is drawn from a study of blood T cell repertoires in COVID-19. Study in general: The United States, Italy and Spain provided the acute and convalescent COVID-19 samples.

Libraries were prepared by immunoSEQ multiplex PCR; TCRdb keeps only in-frame clonotypes and omits some of them. The sample lists some 180,000 clones, 90% occurring once. CDR3 length equals 14 residues. J was trimmed by 10 bases and V by 5 bases; bases with no gene match: 9. The germline V gene has CDR1 SGHTA and CDR2 FQGNSA. Sequenced material: peripheral blood. The clonotype comes from a man in his forties or fifties with acute or convalescent COVID-19. The chain employs TRBV7-2 and TRBJ1-2; the match to TRBD1 covers 11 bases. This chain's CDR3 is CASSNWGTGGPYTF. The CDR3 region has the DNA TGTGCCAGCAGCAACTGGGGGACAGGGGGACCCTACACCTTC.